This passage covers 2 T cell receptor beta chains from one sample sequenced in a study of T cell changes during pregnancy in multiple sclerosis (dated by TCRdb to between 2019 and 2020). Receptors were amplified or captured by the immunoSEQ multiplex PCR assay. TCRdb mirrors the immuneACCESS table, restricted to in-frame sequences. Some clones are absent from its copies; in checked studies, under half trace to an unresolved V gene, and the reason for the others is unknown. The table for this sample lists more than 40,000 clones; around 93% of them were counted only once. Around 4.2% of the sample is held by the ten biggest clonotypes. The sample was CD8+ T cells from peripheral blood mononuclear cells, taken in the first trimester of pregnancy. All receptors derive from a female donor with multiple sclerosis, enrolled in a pregnancy study.

The chain recombines TRBV7-9 with TRBJ2-3; TRBD1 is a possible D gene (5 bases). This CDR3 is 15 amino acids long. Between the trimmed V and J ends, which lost 5 bases and 4 bases, there was a span of 16 bases. From germline, CDR1 is SEHNR and CDR2 FQNEAQ (reference sequence). The CDR3 sequence: CASSESVTEADTQYF. The CDR3 coding sequence is TGTGCCAGCAGCGAAAGCGTGACAGAGGCAGATACGCAGTATTTT.

The chain carries TRBV5-6 and TRBJ2-7; D is ambiguous. V lost 3 bases and J 6 bases, leaving 13 bases between the germline ends. CDR1 SGHDT and CDR2 YYEEEE come from the germline V gene. The CDR3 sequence is 13 residues long. The CDR3 here is CASSSGTFSEQYF. The CDR3 DNA reads TGTGCCAGCAGCTCAGGAACTTTTAGCGAGCAGTACTTC.